This T cell receptor beta chain derives from a study of T cells in tuberculosis (dated by TCRdb to the late 2010s). At the level of the whole study: In the study, CD1B tetramers and high-throughput TCR immunosequencing were combined to characterize T cells specific for the mycobacterial lipid antigen glucose monomycolate (GMM). In a South African clinical cohort, IGRA-negative adolescents, IGRA-positive adolescents with latent tuberculosis and adults with active tuberculosis were compared, with roughly 9 people in each group. The investigation overall reported the following: Clinical samples were selected based on which cryopreserved specimens were available, and the active tuberculosis cases were adults whereas the controls were adolescents. Active tuberculosis TCR-alpha repertoires showed smaller mean NN-distances to GMM-specific TCRs than IGRA-negative controls, suggesting clonal expansion of these TCRs. Using GEM motif frequencies, a classifier achieved roughly 72% accuracy, whereas a classifier built on the diverse GMM-specific repertoire got to 87% accuracy (AUROC about 0.9). Smaller NN-distances were partly driven by shorter CDR3-alpha lengths in active tuberculosis patients, and statistical significance was not reached for the TCR-beta difference.

CDR1 and CDR2 are read off the germline V gene as MDHEN and SYDVKM. V drops 1 base and J drops 5 bases, leaving 11 bases in between. Including the terminal cysteine and phenylalanine, the CDR3 comprises 14 residues. Of all the DNA, just the CDR3 is kept, 42 bases in frame from base 1. At study entry, a tuberculin skin test and the QuantiFERON-TB GOLD In-Tube IGRA were used to screen adolescents for latent tuberculosis infection. Immunosequencing of unsorted cryopreserved PBMC covered, on average, about 93,000 T cells per clinical donor. Eleven high schools in the Worcester region of the Western Cape, South Africa, served as enrollment sites for adolescents aged 12 to 18 years. Ten or so M. tuberculosis-infected adolescents and approximately 10 uninfected adolescents, matched for age and sex, were selected. PBMC from adolescents were isolated by density centrifugation from freshly drawn heparinized blood and were then cryopreserved.

The immunoSEQ multiplex PCR assay was used to generate TCR libraries, with TCR-beta and/or TCR-alpha/delta assays applied to each sample. The Illumina high-throughput platform was used to sequence the amplified TCR libraries. The authors processed their data as follows. Clustering and dimensionality reduction relied on pairwise TCRdist distances among GMM-specific receptors from T cells that were either sorted ex vivo or expanded in vitro. Each clinical repertoire received a mean NN-distance score, defined as the average TCRdist to the nearest 10% of tetramer-positive reference sequences. GEM TCR motif frequency was calculated as the fraction of unique TCRs that matched known GEM sequences in V/J usage and CDR3 length. Active tuberculosis was classified by linear discriminant analysis with leave-one-out cross-validation, implemented in scikit-learn. TCRdb's version of the immuneACCESS table is confined to in-frame rearrangements and falls short of the full clone set. An unresolved V gene accounts for under half of the shortfall where checked; the remainder is of unknown origin. Clone size and V and J calls were adopted from that table, with D and trimming inferred from the DNA. This sample gives more than 35,000 clones in total; roughly 96% of them show up just once. The ten most abundant clones make up around 7.5% of the sample.

A remark on this clone: Its antigen is still unknown. No per-base quality is available; no much larger clone lies one base away.

The chain joins TRBV28 to TRBJ1-1; the D segment cannot be called with confidence. This TCR was sampled from a donor aged 10 to 29 with latent tuberculosis or without tuberculosis infection. What was sequenced was PBMCs. CDR3 region: CASSLLEVGTEAFF. The nucleotides are TGTGCCAGCAGTTTATTGGAGGTCGGGACTGAAGCTTTCTTT.